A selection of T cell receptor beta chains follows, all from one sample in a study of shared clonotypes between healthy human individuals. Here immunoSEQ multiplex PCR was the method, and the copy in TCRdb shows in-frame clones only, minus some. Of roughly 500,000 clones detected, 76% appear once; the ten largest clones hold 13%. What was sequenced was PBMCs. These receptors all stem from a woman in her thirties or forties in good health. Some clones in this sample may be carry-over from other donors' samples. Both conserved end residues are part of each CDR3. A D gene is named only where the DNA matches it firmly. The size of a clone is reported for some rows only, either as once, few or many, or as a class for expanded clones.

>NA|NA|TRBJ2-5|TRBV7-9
CASSLNTRSSYGEETQYF
TGTGCCAGCAGCTTAAACACGCGTAGCTCCTATGGGGAAGAGACCCAGTACTTC
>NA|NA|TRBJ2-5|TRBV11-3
CASSLGPSQETQYF
TGTGCCAGCAGCTTAGGGCCTTCACAAGAGACCCAGTACTTC
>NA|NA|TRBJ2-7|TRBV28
CASGSGRGEQYF
TGTGCCAGCGGTTCAGGGCGGGGCGAGCAGTACTTC
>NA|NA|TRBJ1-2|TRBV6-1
CASSGQAPPYGYTF
TGTGCCAGCAGTGGACAGGCTCCCCCCTATGGCTACACCTTC
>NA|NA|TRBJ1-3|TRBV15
CATSRDIGRSGNTIYF
TGTGCCACCAGCAGAGATATAGGGCGCTCTGGAAACACCATATATTTT
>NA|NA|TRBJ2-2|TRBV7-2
CASSPSVGQGGGELFF
TGTGCCAGCAGCCCCAGCGTTGGGCAGGGGGGCGGGGAGCTGTTTTTT
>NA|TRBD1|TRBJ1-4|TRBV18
CASSQPDRGNEKLFF
TGTGCCAGCTCACAACCGGACAGGGGGAATGAAAAACTGTTTTTT
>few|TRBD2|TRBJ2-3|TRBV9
CASSVGSGATDTQYF
TGTGCCAGCAGCGTAGGTAGCGGGGCCACAGATACGCAGTATTTT
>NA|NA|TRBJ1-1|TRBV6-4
CASSASGGTEAFF
TGTGCCAGCAGTGCCTCTGGGGGCACTGAAGCTTTCTTT
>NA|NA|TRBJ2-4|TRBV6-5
CASSTGSAKNIQYF
TGTGCCAGCAGCACAGGGTCGGCCAAAAACATTCAGTACTTC
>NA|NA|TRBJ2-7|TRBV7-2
CASSYDRPSSYEQYF
TGTGCCAGCAGCTACGACAGGCCGTCCTCCTACGAGCAGTACTTC
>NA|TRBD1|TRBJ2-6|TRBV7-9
CASGTGRSGANVLTF
TGTGCCAGCGGGACAGGTCGCTCTGGGGCCAACGTCCTGACTTTC
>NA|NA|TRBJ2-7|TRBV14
CASGVQGTYEQYF
TGTGCCAGCGGGGTACAGGGAACCTACGAGCAGTACTTC
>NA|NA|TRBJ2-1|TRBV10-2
CASSGSVGWNEQFF
TGCGCCAGCTCGGGGAGCGTGGGGTGGAATGAGCAGTTCTTC
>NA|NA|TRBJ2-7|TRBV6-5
CASSYGGTPSYEQYF
TGTGCCAGCAGTTACGGGGGGACACCCTCCTACGAGCAGTACTTC
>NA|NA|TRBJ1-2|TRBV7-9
CASSQENYGYTF
TGTGCCAGCAGCCAAGAGAACTATGGCTACACCTTC
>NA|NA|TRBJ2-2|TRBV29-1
CSALDFSNTGELFF
TGCAGCGCCTTGGACTTCTCGAACACCGGGGAGCTGTTTTTT
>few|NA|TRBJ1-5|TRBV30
CAGGTGTRSQPQHF
TGTGCCGGAGGAACCGGGACTCGGTCTCAGCCCCAGCATTTT
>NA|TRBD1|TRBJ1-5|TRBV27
CASSLFRGLSQPQHF
TGTGCCAGCAGTTTATTCAGGGGGCTGAGTCAGCCCCAGCATTTT
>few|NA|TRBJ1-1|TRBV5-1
CASSLVVSTEAFF
TGCGCCAGCAGCTTGGTAGTATCCACTGAAGCTTTCTTT
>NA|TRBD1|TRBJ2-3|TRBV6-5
CASSYQGDTDTQYF
TGTGCCAGCAGTTACCAGGGGGACACAGATACGCAGTATTTT
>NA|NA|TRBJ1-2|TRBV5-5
CASSLNERPGGGYTF
TGTGCCAGCAGCTTGAATGAGAGGCCGGGGGGAGGCTACACCTTC
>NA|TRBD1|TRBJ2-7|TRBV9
CASSVVGAGGAEQYF
TGTGCCAGCAGCGTAGTCGGGGCAGGGGGAGCCGAGCAGTACTTC
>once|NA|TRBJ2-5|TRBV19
CASSIPSGRGETQYF
TGTGCCAGTAGTATCCCCTCGGGGCGGGGCGAGACCCAGTACTTC
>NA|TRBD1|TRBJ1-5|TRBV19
CASKHRGSNQPQHF
TGTGCCAGTAAACACAGGGGCAGCAATCAGCCCCAGCATTTT
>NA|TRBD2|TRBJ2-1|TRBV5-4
CASSLGGGVAGAGEQFF
TGTGCCAGCAGCTTGGGAGGGGGAGTAGCGGGAGCAGGGGAGCAGTTCTTC
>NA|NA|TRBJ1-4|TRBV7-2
CASSLAGVGEKLFF
TGTGCCAGCAGCTTAGCAGGGGTGGGTGAAAAACTGTTTTTT
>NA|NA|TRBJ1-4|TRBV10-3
CAITRDVYFATNEKLFF
TGTGCCATCACCAGGGACGTATATTTTGCAACTAATGAAAAACTGTTTTTT
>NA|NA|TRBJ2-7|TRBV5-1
CASSLGVGQDEQYF
TGCGCCAGCAGCTTGGGGGTTGGACAAGACGAGCAGTACTTC
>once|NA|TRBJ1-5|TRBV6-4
CASSEYPRNQPQHF
TGTGCCAGCAGTGAGTATCCAAGGAATCAGCCCCAGCATTTT
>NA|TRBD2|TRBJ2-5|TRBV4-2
CASSQGSGTSAGGRETQYF
TGTGCCAGCAGCCAAGGATCCGGGACTAGCGCTGGGGGCAGAGAGACCCAGTACTTC
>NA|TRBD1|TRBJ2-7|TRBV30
CAFGQGSYEQYF
TGTGCCTTCGGACAGGGGTCCTACGAGCAGTACTTC
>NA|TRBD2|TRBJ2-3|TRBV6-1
CASSEPETSGRDTQYF
TGTGCCAGCAGTGAACCCGAGACTAGCGGGAGGGATACGCAGTATTTT
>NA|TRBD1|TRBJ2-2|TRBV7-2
CASSLPDRGLDGELFF
TGTGCCAGCAGCTTACCCGACAGGGGGCTGGACGGGGAGCTGTTTTTT
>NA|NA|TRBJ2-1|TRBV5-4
CASSLAANEQFF
TGTGCCAGCAGCTTGGCAGCGAATGAGCAGTTCTTC
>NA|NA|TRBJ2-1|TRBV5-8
CASSFGFYGNEQFF
TGTGCCAGCAGCTTTGGTTTTTACGGCAATGAGCAGTTCTTC
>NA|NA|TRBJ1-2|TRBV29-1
CSVHRAAGYTF
TGCAGCGTCCACAGGGCGGCCGGCTACACCTTC
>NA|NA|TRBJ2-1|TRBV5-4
CASSSAWGNEQFF
TGTGCCAGCAGCTCCGCCTGGGGGAATGAGCAGTTCTTC
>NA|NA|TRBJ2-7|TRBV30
CAWMLVHEQYF
TGTGCCTGGATGCTTGTCCACGAGCAGTACTTC
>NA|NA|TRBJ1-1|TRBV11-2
CASSLDRRGSTEAFF
TGTGCCAGCAGCTTAGACAGGAGAGGGTCCACTGAAGCTTTCTTT
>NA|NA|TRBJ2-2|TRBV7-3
CASSRDGTGANTGELFF
TGTGCCAGCAGCCGGGACGGGACCGGCGCGAACACCGGGGAGCTGTTTTTT
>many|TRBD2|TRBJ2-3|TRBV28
CASSLWGSGRYTDTQYF
TGTGCCAGCAGTTTATGGGGGAGCGGGAGATACACAGATACGCAGTATTTT
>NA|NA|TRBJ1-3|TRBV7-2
CASSLRHSSGNTIYF
TGTGCCAGCAGCTTGCGCCATAGCTCTGGAAACACCATATATTTT
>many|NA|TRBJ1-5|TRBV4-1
CASSQEGAQPQHF
TGCGCCAGCAGCCAAGAGGGGGCTCAGCCCCAGCATTTT
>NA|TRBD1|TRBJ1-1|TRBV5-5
CASSPGTGRHTEAFF
TGTGCCAGCAGCCCCGGGACAGGGAGGCACACTGAAGCTTTCTTT
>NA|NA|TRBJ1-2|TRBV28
CASSWGRNYGYTF
TGTGCCAGCAGTTGGGGCCGGAACTATGGCTACACCTTC
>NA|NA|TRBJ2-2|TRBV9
CASSVFIRGELFF
TGTGCCAGCAGCGTATTCATTCGCGGGGAGCTGTTTTTT
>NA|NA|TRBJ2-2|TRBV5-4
CASSLAPESGELFF
TGTGCCAGCAGCTTGGCCCCCGAGAGCGGGGAGCTGTTTTTT
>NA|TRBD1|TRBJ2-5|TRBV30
CAWTRLRDRRQETQYF
TGTGCCTGGACCCGACTCCGGGACAGAAGACAAGAGACCCAGTACTTC
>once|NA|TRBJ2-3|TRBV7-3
CASSVRGLRTDTQYF
TGTGCCAGCAGCGTCAGGGGTTTGAGAACAGATACGCAGTATTTT
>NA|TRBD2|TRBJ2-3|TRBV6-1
CASSEASGTDTQYF
TGTGCCAGCAGTGAGGCTAGCGGGACAGATACGCAGTATTTT
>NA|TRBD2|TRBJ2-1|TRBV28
CASSPYRTSGSPTGGNEQFF
TGTGCCAGCAGCCCATACCGGACTAGCGGGAGCCCAACCGGTGGGAATGAGCAGTTCTTC
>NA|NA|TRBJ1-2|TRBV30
CACIRGRGYGYTF
TGTGCCTGTATCCGGGGCCGAGGGTATGGCTACACCTTC
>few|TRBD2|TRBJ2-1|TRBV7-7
CASSTTTSGSNEQFF
TGTGCTAGCAGCACGACGACTAGCGGGAGCAATGAGCAGTTCTTC
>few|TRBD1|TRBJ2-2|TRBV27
CASNPSRDRLNTGELFF
TGTGCCAGCAATCCCTCCAGGGACAGGCTGAACACCGGGGAGCTGTTTTTT
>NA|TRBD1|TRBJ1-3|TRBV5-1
CASRPQGDSGNTIYF
TGCGCCAGCAGGCCCCAGGGGGACTCTGGAAACACCATATATTTT
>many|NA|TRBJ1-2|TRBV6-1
CASSIDSIYYGYTF
TGTGCCAGCAGTATCGACAGCATCTACTATGGCTACACCTTC
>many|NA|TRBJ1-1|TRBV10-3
CAISVGHMNTEAFF
TGTGCCATCAGCGTGGGACACATGAACACTGAAGCTTTCTTT
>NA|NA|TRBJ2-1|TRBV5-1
CASRSGNEQFF
TGCGCCAGCAGGTCAGGGAATGAGCAGTTCTTC